This TCR beta chain was sequenced in a study of cytomegalovirus exposure and HLA in healthy donors. Notes on the study in general: Rare sequences made up most TCRs, while some public TCRs were found in many donors. Reported results showed that the classifier diagnosed cytomegalovirus status with high specificity and sensitivity. In vitro checks showed that a few CMV-associated chains really do target CMV antigens.

Concerning this clone: Its matching antigen is unknown.

The donors were part of the validation cohort of more than 90 subjects. That cohort was separate from the first cohort, which comprised several hundred subjects. Sequenced by immunoSEQ multiplex PCR; TCRdb stores in-frame clones only, minus some. The sample carries some 240,000 clones, around 86% recorded once. There are 12 residues in the CDR3. V was trimmed by 1 base and J by 5 bases, leaving 5 bases between them. Germline V CDR1 and CDR2: SGHAT, FQNNGV. The clonotype originates from a young woman in good health and CMV-seropositive. The chain recombines TRBV11-2 with TRBJ2-5; the D is unclear. The specimen was PBMCs. CDR3 sequence (DNA): TGTGCCAGCAGCTTAGCCGGGGAGACCCAGTACTTC. Amino acids: CASSLAGETQYF. The full variable domain, in which reference TRBV11-2 and TRBJ2-5 provide the parts outside the CDR3, is EAGVAQSPRYKIIEKRQSVAFWCNPISGHATLYWYQQILGQGPKLLIQFQNNGVVDDSQLPKDRFSAERLKGVDSTLKIQPAKLEDSAVYLCASSLAGETQYFGPGTRLLVL.